The rows below give T cell receptor beta chains drawn from one sample of a study of T cells after posttransplantation cyclophosphamide. The assay was immunoSEQ multiplex PCR, and TCRdb's table has in-frame clones only and misses some. The sample has around 30,000 clones, none seen only once. Sequencing used PBMCs. The receptors derive from an older woman in good health, CMV-negative, and a related stem cell transplant donor. Each CDR3 is given with its conserved first and last residue. The D gene is left open where the match is weak. The size field is filled for only some rows; it gives once, few, many or a size class.

many,TRBV2,TRBD2,TRBJ2-1,CASRDGGLAANEQFF,TGTGCCAGCAGGGACGGGGGACTAGCGGCCAATGAGCAGTTCTTC
many,TRBV6-5,-,TRBJ2-1,CASSQQGGEQFF,TGTGCCAGCAGTCAACAGGGTGGTGAGCAGTTCTTC
many,TRBV7-2,-,TRBJ2-3,CASSLIRDTQYF,TGTGCCAGCAGCCTTATCCGAGATACGCAGTATTTT
many,TRBV4-3,TRBD2,TRBJ2-5,CASSQGSGGGTQYF,TGCGCCAGCAGCCAAGGGAGCGGGGGTGGGACCCAGTACTTC
many,TRBV4-2,-,TRBJ2-7,CASSQDIVWATSYEQYF,TGTGCCAGCAGCCAAGATATAGTGTGGGCTACCTCCTACGAGCAGTACTTC
many,TRBV19,TRBD2,TRBJ2-3,CASSTERSGRALHTQYF,TGTGCCAGTAGTACGGAGCGAAGCGGGAGGGCCCTCCATACGCAGTATTTT
-,TRBV29-1,-,TRBJ2-2,CSVQGPIVSSGELFF,TGCAGCGTTCAAGGTCCTATCGTTTCCTCCGGGGAGCTGTTTTTT
many,TRBV2,TRBD1,TRBJ1-2,CASSEWYRGEGYTF,TGTGCCAGCAGTGAATGGTACAGGGGGGAGGGCTACACCTTC
many,TRBV6-2/TRBV6-3,TRBD1,TRBJ1-5,CASSHLTGTGFNQPQHF,TGTGCCAGCAGTCACCTGACCGGGACAGGGTTCAATCAGCCCCAGCATTTT
many,TRBV19,-,TRBJ1-1,CASSIQNTEAFF,TGTGCCAGTAGTATACAGAACACTGAAGCTTTCTTT
many,TRBV9,TRBD1,TRBJ2-7,CASSVEAGQGGEQYF,TGTGCCAGCAGCGTAGAAGCTGGACAGGGGGGGGAGCAGTACTTC
many,TRBV7-9,TRBD2,TRBJ2-5,CASSATSRQETQYF,TGTGCCAGCAGCGCGACTAGCAGGCAAGAGACCCAGTACTTC
-,TRBV6-1,-,TRBJ1-3,CASSEALQEGNTIYF,TGTGCCAGCAGTGAAGCGTTACAGGAAGGAAACACCATATATTTT
-,TRBV30,-,TRBJ1-2,CALARRHGYTF,TGTGCCTTGGCCCGGCGGCATGGCTACACCTTC
many,TRBV24-1,TRBD2,TRBJ2-1,CATSDASGSRDNEQFF,TGTGCCACCAGTGACGCTAGCGGGAGTAGGGACAATGAGCAGTTCTTC
many,TRBV12-3/TRBV12-4,-,TRBJ2-7,CASQRAGYSYEQYF,TGTGCCAGCCAAAGGGCCGGTTACTCCTACGAGCAGTACTTC
many,TRBV5-5,-,TRBJ2-3,CASSLGSAGDTQYF,TGTGCCAGCAGCTTAGGGTCCGCGGGAGATACGCAGTATTTT
-,TRBV24-1,-,TRBJ1-2,CATSDPGSGSYGYTF,TGTGCCACCAGTGACCCCGGAAGCGGGAGCTATGGCTACACCTTC
many,TRBV5-6,-,TRBJ2-3,CASSTAAFGDTQYF,TGTGCCAGCAGCACAGCGGCCTTTGGGGATACGCAGTATTTT
few,TRBV6-5,-,TRBJ1-5,CASRPTRGRDQPQHF,TGTGCCAGCAGACCGACACGGGGTCGGGATCAGCCCCAGCATTTT
-,TRBV20-1,-,TRBJ1-2,CSAEGHGYTF,TGCAGTGCGGAGGGGCATGGCTACACCTTC
-,TRBV12-3/TRBV12-4,-,TRBJ2-2,CASTGGAANTGELFF,TGTGCCAGCACTGGGGGGGCCGCGAACACCGGGGAGCTGTTTTTT
many,TRBV5-1,TRBD2,TRBJ2-7,CASSFSGSATEQYF,TGCGCCAGCAGCTTTAGCGGGAGCGCAACCGAGCAGTACTTC
many,TRBV12-3/TRBV12-4,-,TRBJ1-2,CASSTRGVNHGYTF,TGTGCCAGCAGTACCCGAGGGGTAAACCATGGCTACACCTTC
many,TRBV11-2,TRBD2,TRBJ2-5,CASSLLGGRQETQYF,TGTGCCAGCAGCCTCCTGGGCGGGAGGCAAGAGACCCAGTACTTC
many,TRBV7-9,TRBD1,TRBJ1-6,CASSLSNRGGSPLHF,TGTGCCAGCAGCTTATCTAACAGGGGTGGGTCACCCCTCCACTTT
many,TRBV12-3/TRBV12-4,TRBD2,TRBJ2-1,CASSLGLAGFKFF,TGTGCCAGCAGTTTAGGGCTAGCGGGCTTTAAGTTCTTC
many,TRBV7-2,TRBD2,TRBJ2-7,CASSSSGAYGQYF,TGTGCCAGCAGCTCTAGCGGGGCGTACGGGCAGTACTTC
many,TRBV28,-,TRBJ1-2,CASSLRGTDYGYTF,TGTGCCAGCAGTTTAAGGGGGACGGACTATGGCTACACCTTC
many,TRBV6-2/TRBV6-3,-,TRBJ1-5,CASSYSTFSDQPQHF,TGTGCCAGCAGTTACTCGACTTTTTCGGATCAGCCCCAGCATTTT
-,TRBV5-1,-,TRBJ1-1,CASSLGWQGTEAFF,TGCGCCAGCAGCTTGGGATGGCAGGGTACTGAAGCTTTCTTT
many,TRBV13,-,TRBJ1-6,CASSSRARTYNSPLHF,TGTGCCAGCAGCTCGAGGGCGAGGACCTATAATTCACCCCTCCACTTT
-,TRBV15,TRBD1,TRBJ2-1,CATTLGRQGDNNEQFF,TGTGCCACCACCCTAGGAAGGCAGGGGGATAACAATGAGCAGTTCTTC
few,TRBV7-3,-,TRBJ2-3,CASSFGLVSGADTQYF,TGTGCCAGCAGCTTCGGTCTAGTCTCTGGCGCAGATACGCAGTATTTT
many,TRBV6-2/TRBV6-3,-,TRBJ2-7,CASTGRGTALTYEQYF,TGTGCCAGCACGGGGAGGGGGACAGCTCTTACCTACGAGCAGTACTTC
many,TRBV11-2,TRBD1,TRBJ1-2,CASSNGQGRGYTF,TGTGCCAGCAGCAACGGACAGGGACGTGGCTACACCTTC
many,TRBV7-9,TRBD1,TRBJ1-4,CASSPLPGQLNEKLFF,TGTGCCAGCAGCCCCCTACCGGGACAGCTTAATGAAAAACTGTTTTTT
few,TRBV9,-,TRBJ2-3,CASSYVGTDTQYF,TGTGCCAGCAGCTACGTAGGCACAGATACGCAGTATTTT
many,TRBV4-2,TRBD1,TRBJ1-2,CASSPEGGGPRNYGYTF,TGTGCCAGCAGCCCAGAAGGGGGCGGCCCCAGGAACTATGGCTACACCTTC
few,TRBV6-2/TRBV6-3,TRBD1,TRBJ1-5,CASTRTGGIGEQPQHF,TGTGCCAGCACTCGGACAGGGGGCATCGGAGAACAGCCCCAGCATTTT
few,TRBV27,TRBD2,TRBJ2-5,CASSLFASGSVQETQYF,TGTGCCAGCAGTTTATTCGCTAGCGGGAGTGTACAAGAGACCCAGTACTTC
many,TRBV10-3,-,TRBJ2-2,CAISESIANTGELFF,TGTGCCATCAGTGAGTCGATAGCGAACACCGGGGAGCTGTTTTTT
few,TRBV7-2,-,TRBJ2-7,CASSPSRGQGKNEQYF,TGTGCCAGCAGCCCGTCCCGAGGGCAGGGAAAGAACGAGCAGTACTTC
many,TRBV7-2,-,TRBJ1-2,CASSLDGGNYGYTF,TGTGCCAGCAGCTTAGACGGAGGGAACTATGGCTACACCTTC
many,TRBV7-2,-,TRBJ1-5,CASSLVGGSNQPQHF,TGTGCCAGCAGCTTAGTTGGGGGGAGCAATCAGCCCCAGCATTTT
many,TRBV5-6,-,TRBJ1-2,CASSYDVAGVAGYTF,TGTGCCAGCAGCTACGACGTGGCAGGGGTTGCTGGCTACACCTTC
many,TRBV6-6,-,TRBJ1-3,CASIFGGPGNTIYF,TGTGCCAGCATTTTCGGGGGTCCTGGAAACACCATATATTTT
many,TRBV4-3,-,TRBJ1-3,CASSQGRGAGNTIYF,TGCGCCAGCAGCCAAGGTCGGGGGGCTGGAAACACCATATATTTT
many,TRBV28,-,TRBJ2-7,CASSSPRYEQYF,TGTGCCAGCAGTTCCCCGCGCTACGAGCAGTACTTC
-,TRBV6-6,-,TRBJ1-1,CASSYSGLPGGTEAFF,TGTGCCAGCAGTTACTCGGGGCTCCCCGGAGGCACTGAAGCTTTCTTT